This T cell receptor (beta chain) was identified in a study of response to subunit inactivated influenza vaccine. TCRdb independently ran MiXCR on the RT-PCR reads; one entry per CDR3 protein. The sample has hundreds of thousands of distinct CDR3 sequences, less than 20% seen once. Study-wide results and caveats: Seasonal influenza vaccination, on each occasion, was suggested by the authors to recruit few new T cells.

CDR1 is ENHRY, CDR2 SYGVKD, per germline. Trimming left V 3 bases short and J 2 bases short, with 10 bases between. The CDR3 length is 15 residues. The sample holds a few counts of this clonotype. Antigen: not known. Sequencing was performed on PBMCs from blood, taken approximately 5 days after vaccination. The origin of this receptor is a man aged 50 or older who received an inactivated influenza vaccine. This chain uses TRBV10-3 with TRBJ2-2, with D uncertain. The CDR3 DNA reads as TGTGCCATCAGTGATCGGCAGACCAACACCGGGGAGCTGTTTTTT. This sequence encodes CAISDRQTNTGELFF.